Shown below are 30 T cell receptor beta chains from a single sample sequenced in a study of OX40 agonist ivuxolimab in advanced cancers. Method: immunoSEQ multiplex PCR; TCRdb's copy keeps in-frame clones and lacks some. The sample contains roughly 88,000 clones, about 87% of which appear only once. This specimen was CD4+ or CD8+ T cells sorted from blood, taken in a trial of the OX40 agonist ivuxolimab. These TCRs come from an adult with an advanced solid tumor such as melanoma, head and neck, liver or kidney cancer.

This clone was counted only a few times. This chain joins TRBV19 and TRBJ1-2; the D gene is possibly TRBD1 (5 bases). Trimming cost V 5 bases and J 8 bases, with 21 bases left between them. The CDR3 is made up of 15 amino acids. Germline lookup yields CDR1 LNHDA and CDR2 SQIVND (reference sequence). This CDR3 reads CASSPHVGVQGGYTF. The CDR3 nucleotides are TGTGCCAGTAGTCCCCATGTGGGGGTCCAGGGAGGCTACACCTTC. The whole variable domain, remainder taken from reference TRBV19 and TRBJ1-2, is DGGITQSPKYLFRKEGQNVTLSCEQNLNHDAMYWYRQDPGQGLRLIYYSQIVNDFQKGDIAEGYSVSREKKESFPLTVTSAQKNPTAFYLCASSPHVGVQGGYTFGSGTRLTVV.

This clone was recorded once. V is TRBV28 and J is TRBJ2-1, with D uncertain. The V end was cut by 2 bases, the J end by 5 bases, with 7 bases between. The V gene's germline CDR1 is MDHEN and CDR2 SYDVKM. The CDR3 sequence is 13 residues long. As DNA, the CDR3 is TGTGCCAGCAGTTTACCTGTTAACAATGAGCAGTTCTTC. Protein: CASSLPVNNEQFF.

This clone has just one count. The chain employs TRBV6-5 and TRBJ2-1, with D possibly TRBD2 on 5 matching bases. Germline CDR1 MNHEY, CDR2 SVGAGI. Trimming cost V 0 bases and J 3 bases, with 12 bases left between them. This CDR3 region has 16 residues. CDR3 DNA: TGTGCCAGCAGTTACTCGCCGAATCGGGGCTACAATGAGCAGTTCTTC. Residues: CASSYSPNRGYNEQFF.

The J gene is TRBJ2-5, the V gene TRBV11-3; D may match TRBD1 or TRBD2 (7 bases each). The CDR3 contains 15 residues. The V end was cut by 5 bases, the J end by 2 bases, with 15 bases between. Per the germline V gene, CDR1 is SGHNT and CDR2 is YENEEA. The CDR3 coding sequence is TGTGCCAGCAGCAGCGGGACAGCGGAACAAGAGACCCAGTACTTC. Residues: CASSSGTAEQETQYF.

This sequence joins TRBV30 and TRBJ1-4, with D possibly being TRBD1 (5 bases). From germline, CDR1 is GTSNPN and CDR2 SVGIG (reference sequence). The CDR3 is made up of 15 amino acids. V lost 3 bases, J lost 3 bases, and 14 bases lay in between. CDR3 nucleotides: TGTGCCTGGAGCCGAAACAGGTTATCTAATGAAAAACTGTTTTTT. Translation gives CAWSRNRLSNEKLFF.

This chain uses TRBV5-4 with TRBJ2-3, with D hard to call. The germline V gene has CDR1 SGHNT and CDR2 YYREEE (reference sequence). The CDR3 runs 15 residues. Trimming left V 0 bases short and J 0 bases short, with 8 bases between. CDR3: CASSLGHPSTDTQYF. The CDR3 DNA follows: TGTGCCAGCAGCTTGGGACACCCGAGCACAGATACGCAGTATTTT.

This sequence joins TRBV6-5 and TRBJ1-1; D gene unclear. There are 13 residues in the CDR3. V shed 9 bases and J shed 0 bases, with 11 bases lying between them. The germline gives CDR1 MNHEY, CDR2 SVGAGI. The CDR3 DNA is TGTGCCAGTCAAGGTTCCATGAACACTGAAGCTTTCTTT. Encoded protein: CASQGSMNTEAFF.

J is TRBJ2-3 and V is TRBV11-3; no reliable D call. From germline, CDR1 is SGHNT and CDR2 YENEEA. This CDR3 comprises 12 residues. V lost 0 bases and J 4 bases, leaving 2 bases between the germline ends. The DNA of the CDR3 is TGTGCCAGCAGCTTAGAGGCAGATACGCAGTATTTT. This codes for CASSLEADTQYF.

This chain uses TRBV2 with TRBJ2-7; D gene ambiguous. The CDR3 has 14 residues. The germline V and J ends were trimmed by 4 bases and 0 bases, with 10 bases remaining between them. Germline V gene lookup returns CDR1 SNHLY and CDR2 FYNNEI. As DNA, the CDR3 is TGTGCCAGCAGTGGCAGAGGCCACTCCTACGAGCAGTACGTC. Its protein product is CASSGRGHSYEQYV.

V and J are TRBV27 and TRBJ2-2; no reliable D call. This CDR3 has 16 residues. The ends were cut back, 3 bases at V and 4 bases at J, with 15 bases in the middle. Germline-derived CDR1 and CDR2 are MNHEY and SMNVEV (reference sequence). The CDR3 protein is CASSFLLGAGTGELFF. The DNA of the CDR3 is TGTGCCAGCAGTTTCTTGCTTGGAGCTGGCACCGGGGAGCTGTTTTTT.

The V gene is TRBV10-3, the J gene TRBJ2-2; 8 bases line up with TRBD1. The germline V gene has CDR1 ENHRY and CDR2 SYGVKD. The CDR3 runs 15 residues. The trim removed 6 bases at V and 5 bases at J, leaving 8 bases unmatched. CDR3 sequence: CAISRGQGRTGELFF. The CDR3 DNA sequence: TGTGCCATCAGCCGCGGACAGGGTAGAACCGGGGAGCTGTTTTTT.

This clone came up once. The rearrangement joins TRBV9 to TRBJ1-3; D not certain. V shed 1 base and J shed 1 base, with 6 bases lying between them. Germline V gene data show CDR1 as SGDLS and CDR2 as YYNGEE. This CDR3 has 14 residues. The CDR3 here is CASSVSPSGNTIYF. CDR3 DNA: TGTGCCAGCAGCGTAAGCCCGTCTGGAAACACCATATATTTT.

This chain uses TRBV9 with TRBJ2-2; 9 bases fit TRBD2. Germline V CDR1 and CDR2: SGDLS, YYNGEE. The CDR3 extends over 16 amino acids. Trimming cost V 0 bases and J 2 bases; bases outside gene matches: 2. The CDR3 protein is CASSVGTSVNTGELFF. In DNA, the CDR3 is TGTGCCAGCAGCGTAGGGACTAGCGTCAACACCGGGGAGCTGTTTTTT.

The chain recombines TRBV5-4 with TRBJ2-5; a possible D gene is TRBD2 (6 bases). Germline loops: CDR1 SGHNT, CDR2 YYREEE (reference sequence). The V end lost 5 bases, the J end lost 5 bases, and 13 bases lay between the germline ends. CDR3 size: 13 residues. The CDR3 here is CASSFGGAETQYF. CDR3 nucleotide sequence: TGTGCCAGCAGTTTTGGAGGGGCCGAGACCCAGTACTTC.

This chain connects TRBV30 to TRBJ2-1, with 10 positions matching TRBD2. Germline CDR1 is GTSNPN and CDR2 is SVGIG (reference sequence). The J segment lost 5 bases and the V segment lost 7 bases, leaving 23 bases of the junction unmatched. The CDR3 contains 19 residues. The CDR3 reads CASSGYPRTSGIHHNEQFF. The CDR3 coding sequence is TGTGCCTCATCCGGATATCCTAGGACTAGCGGCATACACCACAATGAGCAGTTCTTC.

The rearrangement uses TRBV5-4 and TRBJ2-7; D possibly corresponds to TRBD1 (6 bases). Per germline, CDR1 SGHNT and CDR2 YYREEE (reference sequence). This CDR3 contains 12 residues. Trimming stripped 4 bases from V and 6 bases from J, with 11 bases between. The CDR3 region has the DNA TGTGCCAGCAGCCCTACAGGGCTCGAGCAGTACGTC. It codes for CASSPTGLEQYV.

V is TRBV10-2 and J is TRBJ1-2; D not resolved. V was pared by 6 bases and J by 3 bases, with 5 bases between. Germline assignment: CDR1 WSHSY and CDR2 SAAADI. The CDR3 consists of 11 residues. The CDR3 loop reads CASSGDYGYTF. The DNA for the CDR3 is TGCGCCAGCAGCGGAGACTATGGCTACACCTTC.

Of note for this clone: The same CDR3 arises from other DNA sequences in this sample as well. This chain joins TRBV5-1 and TRBJ2-1; a possible D gene is TRBD1 (6 bases). V lost 1 base, J lost 6 bases, and 8 bases lay in between. The CDR3 is made up of 13 amino acids. In germline, CDR1 is SGHRS, CDR2 YFSETQ. CDR3 nucleotide sequence: TGCGCCAGCAGCTTGAACAGGGTCAATGAGCAGTTCTTC. As protein: CASSLNRVNEQFF.

The chain uses TRBV6-1 and TRBJ2-1, with D possibly TRBD2 on 7 matching bases. The CDR3 length is 16 residues. The germline gives CDR1 MNHNS, CDR2 SASEGT. Trimming took off 1 base at V and 6 bases at J, with 16 bases between the two ends. The CDR3 DNA sequence: TGTGCCAGCAGTGAAGTGGGGGGGCATGGGTTCAATGAGCAGTTCTTC. This gives the protein CASSEVGGHGFNEQFF.

The chain links TRBV5-8 to TRBJ2-3, with 7 bases lining up with TRBD1. Germline CDR1 reads SGHTS; CDR2 reads YDEGEE. The CDR3 loop spans 16 amino acids. V lost 0 bases, J lost 8 bases, and 12 bases stayed unmatched. This chain's CDR3 is CASSLGQGPSLGTQYF. CDR3 nucleotides: TGTGCCAGCAGCTTGGGACAGGGACCTTCCCTGGGTACGCAGTATTTT.

This clone appeared once. The chain links TRBV28 to TRBJ1-1; D not certain. The CDR3 length is 14 residues. Looked up from germline, CDR1 is MDHEN and CDR2 is SYDVKM. Trimming took off 8 bases at V and 6 bases at J, with 19 bases between the two ends. The CDR3 region is CASLGPKISAEAFF. The CDR3 DNA follows: TGTGCCAGCCTAGGTCCCAAAATTTCGGCTGAAGCTTTCTTT.

V is TRBV19 and J is TRBJ1-3; no clear D gene. Germline CDR1 reads LNHDA; CDR2 reads SQIVND (reference sequence). The CDR3 has 15 amino acids. Between the trimmed V and J ends, which lost 9 bases and 2 bases, there was a span of 17 bases. The CDR3, as DNA: TGTGCCAGCCCCCCGGCCCTAGGGCCTGGAAACACCATATATTTT. The encoded protein is CASPPALGPGNTIYF.

The chain is built from TRBV5-1 and TRBJ2-7, with D uncertain. The germline V and J ends were trimmed by 0 bases and 1 base, with 2 bases remaining between them. Germline V CDR1 and CDR2: SGHRS, YFSETQ. CDR3 size: 12 residues. This chain's CDR3 is CASSLESYEQYF. The CDR3 coding sequence is TGCGCCAGCAGCTTGGAGTCCTACGAGCAGTACTTC. Full variable domain (outside the CDR3, taken from reference TRBV5-1 and TRBJ2-7): KAGVTQTPRYLIKTRGQQVTLSCSPISGHRSVSWYQQTPGQGLQFLFEYFSETQRNKGNFPGRFSGRQFSNSRSEMNVSTLELGDSALYLCASSLESYEQYFGPGTRLTVT.

V usage is TRBV4-2 and J usage is TRBJ2-1; no firm D call. The CDR3 runs 18 residues. The germline gives CDR1 LGHNA, CDR2 YNFKEQ. Trimming took off 0 bases at V and 2 bases at J, with 17 bases between the two ends. CDR3 sequence reads: CASSQDRTVQRPYNEQFF. CDR3 in DNA: TGTGCCAGCAGCCAAGATAGAACGGTACAACGGCCCTACAATGAGCAGTTCTTC.

The chain has TRBV30 and TRBJ1-1; the match to TRBD1 covers 10 bases. CDR3 size: 12 residues. With V trimmed by 5 bases and J by 5 bases, 2 bases remained unmatched. Germline V gene lookup returns CDR1 GTSNPN and CDR2 SVGIG (reference sequence). The CDR3 coding sequence is TGTGCCTGGGGACAGGGGGAGACTGAAGCTTTCTTT. It encodes CAWGQGETEAFF.

The V gene is TRBV28, the J gene TRBJ2-5; D possibly corresponds to TRBD1 (6 bases). V shed 5 bases and J shed 2 bases, with 12 bases lying between them. Germline V lookup: CDR1 MDHEN, CDR2 SYDVKM. The CDR3 length is 14 residues. In nucleotides, the CDR3 is TGTGCCAGCAGTATCATCACAGGGCAAGAGACCCAGTACTTC. Translating it yields CASSIITGQETQYF.

The chain combines TRBV2 with TRBJ2-5; 7 bases line up with TRBD2. Germline V CDR1 and CDR2: SNHLY, FYNNEI. The CDR3 runs 18 residues. With 2 bases clipped from V and 4 bases from J, the junction kept 16 bases outside the gene matches. CDR3 protein: CASSERGGSGGRGETQYF. The CDR3 coding sequence is TGTGCCAGCAGTGAACGCGGTGGGTCGGGAGGACGCGGAGAGACCCAGTACTTC. Complete variable domain (other parts from reference TRBV2 and TRBJ2-5): EPEVTQTPSHQVTQMGQEVILRCVPISNHLYFYWYRQILGQKVEFLVSFYNNEISEKSEIFDDQFSVERPDGSNFTLKIRSTKLEDSAMYFCASSERGGSGGRGETQYFGPGTRLLVL.

The gene calls are TRBV6-1 and TRBJ1-1, with D hard to call. CDR1 is MNHNS and CDR2 is SASEGT in the germline V gene. The CDR3 has 14 residues. The V end lost 5 bases, the J end lost 1 base, and 11 bases lay between the germline ends. The CDR3 DNA sequence: TGTGCCAGCAGTAGTACCTATCAGAACACTGAAGCTTTCTTT. Its translation is CASSSTYQNTEAFF.

V usage is TRBV9 and J usage is TRBJ2-1, with 10 bases identical to TRBD2. The CDR3 extends over 15 amino acids. V dropped 0 bases and J dropped 7; count of bases not matched to a gene: 4. Germline CDR1 SGDLS, CDR2 YYNGEE. CDR3 region: CASSVASSGRNEQFF. As DNA, the CDR3 is TGTGCCAGCAGCGTAGCGTCTAGCGGGAGAAATGAGCAGTTCTTC.

V and J are TRBV6-1 and TRBJ2-1, with 9 bases matching TRBD2. In germline, CDR1 is MNHNS, CDR2 SASEGT. This CDR3 contains 19 residues. V shed 2 bases and J 0 bases; nucleotides not matched to a gene: 11. The CDR3 reads CASSEMGVAGVSSYNEQFF. In DNA form, the CDR3 reads TGTGCCAGCAGTGAAATGGGGGTAGCGGGAGTTAGCTCCTACAATGAGCAGTTCTTC.